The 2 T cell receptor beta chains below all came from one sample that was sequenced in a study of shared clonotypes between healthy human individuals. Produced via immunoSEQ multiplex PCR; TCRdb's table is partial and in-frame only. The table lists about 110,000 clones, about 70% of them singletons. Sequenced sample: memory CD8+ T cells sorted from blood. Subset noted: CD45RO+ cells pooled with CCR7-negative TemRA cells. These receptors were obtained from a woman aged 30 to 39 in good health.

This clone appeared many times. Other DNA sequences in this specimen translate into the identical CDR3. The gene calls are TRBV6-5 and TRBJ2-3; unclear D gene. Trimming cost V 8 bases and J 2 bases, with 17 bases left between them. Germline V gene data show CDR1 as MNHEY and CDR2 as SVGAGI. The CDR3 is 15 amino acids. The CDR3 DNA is TGTGCCAGCGCCCCTAGAATCAGGTTCACAGATACGCAGTATTTT. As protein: CASAPRIRFTDTQYF.

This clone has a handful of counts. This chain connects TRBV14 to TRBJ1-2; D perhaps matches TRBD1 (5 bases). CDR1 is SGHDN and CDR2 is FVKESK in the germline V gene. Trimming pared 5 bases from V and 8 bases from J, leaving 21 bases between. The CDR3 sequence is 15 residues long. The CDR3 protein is CASSTQSGTPAGYTF. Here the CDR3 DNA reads TGTGCCAGCAGCACCCAATCCGGGACCCCAGCCGGCTACACCTTC. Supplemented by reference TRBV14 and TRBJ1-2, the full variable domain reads EAGVTQFPSHSVIEKGQTVTLRCDPISGHDNLYWYRRVMGKEIKFLLHFVKESKQDESGMPNNRFLAERTGGTYSTLKVQPAELEDSGVYFCASSTQSGTPAGYTFGSGTRLTVV.